This T cell receptor beta chain emerged from a study of a mutant IDH1 vaccine in newly diagnosed glioma. Study information: Previous treatment comprised radiotherapy, temozolomide, or both, mostly both.

As concerns this clone: Its antigen is unidentified.

Only in-frame clones appear in the TCRdb table, and some are missing; sequencing was by immunoSEQ multiplex PCR. The sample lists tens of thousands of clones, more than 70% seen once, with roughly 0.78% in the top ten. Described time point: week 23, last vaccination. In every dose of vaccine, 300 ug of mutant IDH1 20-mer peptide was given alongside topical imiquimod. CDR1 is SGHNT, CDR2 YYREEE, per germline (reference sequence). Trimming removed 4 bases at V and 3 bases at J, with 14 bases between. The CDR3 extends over 14 amino acids. Overall study results and limits: There seemed to be no relation between pseudoprogression and changes in top peripheral T cell clonotypes. Of all patients, roughly 93% showed vaccine-induced immune responses.

This sample comprised PBMCs, obtained from a glioma patient whose treatment included an IDH1 peptide vaccine. The TCR sequence derives from a woman between 50 and 59 years old with glioma. The J gene is TRBJ2-7, the V gene TRBV5-4, with a weak D call TRBD1 (7 bases). Here the CDR3 DNA reads TGTGCCAGCAGCACCAGGGGGGATAGCTACGAGCAGTACTTC. Translating gives CASSTRGDSYEQYF.